One sample yielded the 16 T cell receptor beta chains listed below, sequenced in a study of OX40 agonist ivuxolimab in advanced cancers. Assay: immunoSEQ multiplex PCR; the TCRdb copy retains only in-frame clones and omits some. The table has over 50,000 clones, 92% seen once; the top ten hold about a quarter. Material: CD4+ or CD8+ T cells sorted from blood, obtained in a trial of the OX40 agonist ivuxolimab. The origin of the receptors is an adult with an advanced solid tumor such as melanoma, head and neck, liver or kidney cancer.

The CDR3 nucleotides are TGTGCCTGGAGTGTAACAGGGTTTTCCCTCCACTTT. Protein product: CAWSVTGFSLHF. This sequence joins TRBV30 and TRBJ1-6, with D tentatively TRBD1 (6 bases). This CDR3 region has 12 residues. Germline CDR1 reads GTSNPN; CDR2 reads SVGIG (reference sequence). V shed 0 bases and J shed 14 bases, with 11 bases lying between them.

The V call is TRBV9, the J call TRBJ1-3; D is unresolved. This CDR3 is 14 amino acids long. Between the trimmed V and J ends, which lost 3 bases and 5 bases, there was a span of 12 bases. The germline V gene encodes CDR1 SGDLS and CDR2 YYNGEE. CDR3 nucleotide sequence: TGTGCCAGCAGCGCCAATCCTGAGAGAAACACCATATATTTT. Protein sequence: CASSANPERNTIYF.

The chain joins TRBV6-5 to TRBJ1-4; D is ambiguous. The CDR3 spans 15 residues. Trimming shortened V by 2 bases and J by 4 bases, and 11 bases separated the two germline ends. The germline V gene encodes CDR1 MNHEY and CDR2 SVGAGI. CDR3 residues: CASSYVAESNEKLFF. CDR3 DNA sequence: TGTGCCAGCAGTTACGTGGCAGAAAGTAATGAAAAACTGTTTTTT.

The rearrangement links TRBV28 to TRBJ2-3; D is uncertain. The CDR3 is made up of 14 amino acids. Germline-derived CDR1 and CDR2 are MDHEN and SYDVKM. Trimming cost V 5 bases and J 1 base, with 10 bases left between them. The DNA of the CDR3 is TGTGCCAGCAGTGACCGACATGGCACAGATACGCAGTATTTT. This translates into CASSDRHGTDTQYF.

V usage is TRBV16 and J usage is TRBJ2-1; TRBD2 matches at 8 bases. Trimming cost V 5 bases and J 3 bases; bases outside gene matches: 6. Germline V lookup: CDR1 KGHSY, CDR2 FQNENV. The CDR3 runs to 15 residues. CDR3 protein: CASSYTSGFYNEQFF. Here the CDR3 DNA reads TGTGCCAGCAGCTACACTAGCGGATTCTACAATGAGCAGTTCTTC.

By share of the sample, this clone is medium-sized. This chain joins TRBV11-3 and TRBJ2-1; 7 nucleotides align to TRBD2. Germline CDR1 reads SGHNT; CDR2 reads YENEEA. The CDR3 is 15 residues long. Trimming took 4 bases from V and 5 from J; bases not matched to a gene: 8. The CDR3 DNA is TGTGCCAGCAGCTATGAAGCGGGGAGGAACAATGAGCAGTTCTTC. Its translation is CASSYEAGRNNEQFF. The whole variable domain, remainder taken from reference TRBV11-3 and TRBJ2-1, is EAGVVQSPRYKIIEKKQPVAFWCNPISGHNTLYWYLQNLGQGPELLIRYENEEAVDDSQLPKDRFSAERLKGVDSTLKIQPAELGDSAVYLCASSYEAGRNNEQFFGPGTRLTVL.

The chain uses TRBV25-1 and TRBJ2-5, with a possible D match to TRBD2 (6 bases). Germline V CDR1 and CDR2: MGHDK, SYGVNS. This CDR3 is built from 15 residues. Deletions cut 4 bases from V and 0 bases from J, with 12 bases between. The CDR3, as DNA: TGTGCCAGCAGTGTATGGGGAGGCCACCAAGAGACCCAGTACTTC. It translates to CASSVWGGHQETQYF.

The chain uses TRBV7-9 and TRBJ2-5; no definite D call. V lost 1 base to trimming and J lost 1 base, with 4 bases between them. Germline V gives CDR1 SEHNR, CDR2 FQNEAQ (reference sequence). CDR3 length equals 13 residues. This CDR3 is CASSLGPQETQYF. In nucleotides, the CDR3 is TGTGCCAGCAGCTTAGGTCCCCAAGAGACCCAGTACTTC.

The genes are TRBV9 and TRBJ1-2; D ambiguous. The CDR3 totals 13 residues. Trimming removed 3 bases from V and 4 bases from J, with 10 bases in between. CDR1 and CDR2 (germline): SGDLS, YYNGEE. The CDR3, as DNA: TGTGCCAGCAGCGCGGCCAACTCCTATGGCTACACCTTC. Protein product: CASSAANSYGYTF.

The chain carries TRBV6-5 and TRBJ1-3; D ambiguous. The CDR3 has 10 residues. V was trimmed by 8 bases and J by 7 bases, leaving 6 bases between them. Germline CDR1 reads MNHEY; CDR2 reads SVGAGI. The chain's CDR3 is CASAGNTIYF. CDR3 DNA sequence: TGTGCCAGCGCGGGTAACACCATATATTTT.

The gene calls are TRBV27 and TRBJ2-3; no clear D. Germline V gene lookup returns CDR1 MNHEY and CDR2 SMNVEV (reference sequence). V was pared by 1 base and J by 2 bases, with 10 bases between. CDR3 length equals 15 residues. CDR3 in amino acids: CASSLWGGFTDTQYF. CDR3 DNA sequence: TGTGCCAGCAGTTTATGGGGTGGGTTCACAGATACGCAGTATTTT.

The chain combines TRBV10-3 with TRBJ1-6; 9 bases align to TRBD1. Germline CDR1 reads ENHRY; CDR2 reads SYGVKD. This CDR3 is 14 amino acids long. J was trimmed by 6 bases and V by 7 bases; bases with no gene match: 4. The CDR3 DNA follows: TGTGCCATCACCGAGGGACAGGGTAATTCACCCCTCCACTTT. This translates into CAITEGQGNSPLHF.

The V and J genes are TRBV19 and TRBJ1-1; 7 nucleotides match TRBD1. Germline CDR1 and CDR2: LNHDA and SQIVND (reference sequence). CDR3 length: 15 amino acids. Trimming at V came to 1 base and at J to 6 bases, leaving 8 bases not matched to a gene. CDR3 in amino acids: CASSIVPTGTAEAFF. CDR3 coding DNA: TGTGCCAGTAGTATAGTGCCGACAGGGACGGCTGAAGCTTTCTTT.

The rearrangement uses TRBV28 and TRBJ1-2, with 10 bases that match TRBD1. Germline V lookup: CDR1 MDHEN, CDR2 SYDVKM. This CDR3 spans 15 amino acids. J was trimmed by 2 bases and V by 5 bases; bases with no gene match: 5. CDR3 protein: CASSPSGQGNYGYTF. DNA of the CDR3: TGTGCCAGCAGTCCGTCGGGACAGGGGAACTATGGCTACACCTTC.

The chain carries TRBV9 and TRBJ2-5, with D perhaps assigned TRBD1 or TRBD2 (5 bases each). Trimming pared 4 bases from V and 1 base from J, leaving 8 bases between. This CDR3 comprises 13 residues. Looked up from germline, CDR1 is SGDLS and CDR2 is YYNGEE. The CDR3: CASSPRGQETQYF. The CDR3 nucleotides are TGTGCCAGCAGCCCGAGGGGCCAAGAGACCCAGTACTTC.

V gene TRBV7-6 combines with J gene TRBJ2-1; 7 nucleotides agree with TRBD2. Trimming took 3 bases from V and 5 from J; bases not matched to a gene: 19. CDR1 and CDR2 from the germline V gene are SGHVS and FNYEAQ. CDR3 length: 19 amino acids. The CDR3 DNA follows: TGTGCCAGCAGCTTCCTAGGGACCGCAGAGCGGGATCTCGACAATGAGCAGTTCTTC. It yields the protein CASSFLGTAERDLDNEQFF.